The clone carrying this T cell receptor (beta chain) is a singleton in its sample. Its specificity is not known. A J-beta primer mix and a sample-barcoded 5' primer were used in a second PCR of roughly 7 to 12 cycles. Every molecule of cDNA carried a tag from a template-switch adaptor with 12 random nucleotides. From the 5' RACE reads, TCRdb called clonotypes with MiXCR, one entry per CDR3 protein. The sample holds 1,300,000 or so distinct CDR3 sequences, roughly 64% seen once. The data are from a study of blood T cells in healthy people across ages. The V and J ends lost 5 bases and 2 bases respectively, with 23 bases between them. CDR1 and CDR2 from the germline V gene are LGHNA and YNFKEQ. CDR3 size: 18 residues. Study results and limitations: The lack of PBMC sorting stopped any conclusive naive versus antigen-experienced comparison. Age showed a roughly linear inverse relationship with TCR beta diversity per million T cells.

This chain uses TRBV4-2 with TRBJ2-3; D ambiguous. The sequencing sample was made of blood. This TCR came from a man younger than 35 in good health. This CDR3 reads CASSLNSVWAKYTDTQYF. CDR3 nucleotide sequence: TGTGCCAGCAGCTTAAATAGTGTGTGGGCGAAATACACAGATACGCAGTATTTT.